One and the same sample provided the 29 T cell receptor beta chains below, sequenced in a study of kidney transplant recipient with SARS-CoV-2 infection. TCRdb called the reads again in MiXCR, with one record for every CDR3 protein. The sample has 200,000 to 300,000 distinct CDR3 sequences; 29% are singletons. This sample comprised a blood sample, obtained at baseline and between days 110 and 120 from a kidney transplant recipient. Receptors originate from a male patient aged 30 to 40 who had COVID-19 and was a kidney transplant recipient. Certain T cells may be donor cells from the graft.

This clonotype was found many times. J is TRBJ1-3 and V is TRBV9, with 9 positions matching TRBD1. The V segment lost 3 bases and the J segment 4 bases; nucleotides outside the gene matches: 5. The CDR3 has 15 amino acids. The germline CDR1 and CDR2 sequences are SGDLS and YYNGEE. CDR3 DNA: TGTGCCAGCAGCGCCTTCGGACAGGGGGGAAACACCATATATTTT. It translates to CASSAFGQGGNTIYF.

On this clonotype itself: This may be a read error, as it is one base from a much larger clone. The V gene is TRBV6-2 or TRBV6-3, the J gene TRBJ1-2; D is unclear. The CDR3 has 17 amino acids. Germline V CDR1 and CDR2: MNHEY, SVGEGT. The CDR3 loop reads CASSGNVCIGKTYGCTF. The CDR3 DNA is TGTGCCAGCAGTGGGAATGTCTGCATCGGAAAGACCTATGGCTGCACCTTC.

The table lists this clonotype with many counts. The chain combines TRBV3-1 with TRBJ2-5; D gene unclear. CDR3 size: 17 residues. CDR1 LGHDT and CDR2 YNNKEL come from the germline V gene (reference sequence). The V and J ends lost 5 bases and 5 bases respectively, with 24 bases between them. The CDR3 sequence is CASSYSFPISFSETQYF. CDR3 in DNA: TGTGCCAGCAGCTACAGCTTTCCCATTTCTTTCTCTGAGACCCAGTACTTC.

With regard to this clonotype: It may be a read error: a sequence one base away is much more abundant. V usage is TRBV9 and J usage is TRBJ1-1; D is possibly TRBD1 (5 bases). There are 15 residues in the CDR3. The germline V gene encodes CDR1 SGDLS and CDR2 YYNGEE. The CDR3 spells CASSYRGETGTESFF. CDR3 nucleotide sequence: TGTGCCAGCAGTTATCGAGGGGAAACCGGCACTGAATCTTTCTTT.

This clonotype has a count of ten or more. The chain carries TRBV5-1 and TRBJ2-7; 8 bases agree with TRBD1. CDR3 size: 14 residues. V trimming: 0 bases; J trimming: 3 bases; junction bases outside the gene matches: 2. Germline V gene data show CDR1 as SGHRS and CDR2 as YFSETQ. DNA of the CDR3: TGCGCCAGCAGCTTGGCCGACAGGGGCTACGAGCAGTACTTC. Amino acid sequence: CASSLADRGYEQYF.

This clonotype occurred once. A much bigger clone sits one base away, suggesting this may be a read error. The chain carries TRBV11-2 and TRBJ2-5, with D unclear. Germline CDR1 is SGHAT and CDR2 is FQNNGV. CDR3 length: 13 residues. The ends were cut back, 2 bases at V and 11 bases at J, with 15 bases in the middle. CDR3: CASSLPLGYGQYF. CDR3 nucleotide sequence: TGTGCCAGCAGCTTACCTTTAGGTTACGGGCAGTACTTC.

This chain uses TRBV20-1 with TRBJ1-2, with no clear D. Per the germline V gene, CDR1 is DFQATT and CDR2 is SNEGSKA (reference sequence). The CDR3 is made up of 12 amino acids. The ends were cut back, 8 bases at V and 0 bases at J, with 10 bases in the middle. The CDR3 coding sequence is TGCAGTCCGGGGTCCACTAACTATGGCTACACCTTC. It is translated as CSPGSTNYGYTF.

In the case of this clonotype: An end of the junction does not agree with germline; a read error may underlie this. The chain is built from TRBV4-1 and TRBJ2-1, with TRBD2 matching over 9 bases. CDR3 length: 14 residues. Looked up from germline, CDR1 is MGHRA and CDR2 is YSYEKL. The CDR3 DNA reads as TGCGCCAGCAGCCAAGATGAGGCGGGGGGGCAATTCTCCTTC. It translates to CASSQDEAGGQFSF.

This clonotype was recorded at least ten times. The genes are TRBV2 and TRBJ1-1, with TRBD1 as a possible D gene (6 bases). V was pared by 10 bases and J by 0 bases, with 12 bases between. The CDR3 sequence is 13 residues long. Germline V gene data show CDR1 as SNHLY and CDR2 as FYNNEI. CDR3 sequence (DNA): TGTGCCAATGCGGGACACCTGAACACTGAAGCTTTCTTT. This sequence encodes CANAGHLNTEAFF. The variable domain in full, with the rest retrieved from reference TRBV2 and TRBJ1-1, is EPEVTQTPSHQVTQMGQEVILRCVPISNHLYFYWYRQILGQKVEFLVSFYNNEISEKSEIFDDQFSVERPDGSNFTLKIRSTKLEDSAMYFCANAGHLNTEAFFGQGTRLTVV.

On this clonotype itself: This may stem from a read error, because a much larger clone lies one nucleotide away. The chain is built from TRBV5-8 and TRBJ1-2; no clear D gene. V lost 7 bases, J lost 4 bases, and 23 bases lay in between. The CDR3 is made up of 16 amino acids. Germline assignment: CDR1 SGHTS and CDR2 YDEGEE. In DNA, the CDR3 is TGTGCCAGCCTGGATGATCATCCACGAAAGACCTATGGCTACACCTTC. Translation gives CASLDDHPRKTYGYTF.

This clonotype was observed many times. The chain couples TRBV29-1 to TRBJ2-7, with D maybe TRBD2 (6 bases). The CDR3 length is 13 residues. Between the trimmed V and J ends, which lost 4 bases and 0 bases, there was a span of 10 bases. Per germline, CDR1 SQVTM and CDR2 ANQGSEA. The CDR3 reads CSVAGLHSYEQYF. DNA of the CDR3: TGCAGCGTTGCGGGACTCCACTCCTACGAGCAGTACTTC.

This clonotype was detected a few times. This sequence joins TRBV10-3 and TRBJ2-1; no reliable D call. This CDR3 has 13 amino acids. Trimming removed 5 bases from V and 7 bases from J, with 12 bases in between. Germline loops: CDR1 ENHRY, CDR2 SYGVKD. CDR3 bases: TGTGCCATCAGTTCGGGCCAAGGGAATGAGCAGTTCTTC. Translated, it gives CAISSGQGNEQFF.

About this clonotype: This may be a read error, as it is one base from a much larger clone. The chain employs TRBV18 and TRBJ1-3, with 8 bases aligning to TRBD1. CDR3 length equals 15 residues. Losses at the gene ends were 3 bases for V and 8 bases for J; bases not matched to a gene: 9. Germline CDR1 is KGHSH and CDR2 is LQKENI. The CDR3 DNA reads TGTGCCAGCTCACCCCTCGACAGGGGTAGGGACACCATATATTTT. It translates to CASSPLDRGRDTIYF.

For this clonotype: A much larger clonotype is one base distant, so this may be a read error. V gene TRBV3-1 combines with J gene TRBJ2-5, with D uncertain. CDR1 and CDR2 from the germline V gene are LGHDT and YNNKEL (reference sequence). The CDR3 is made up of 17 amino acids. The CDR3 spells CANSYLIPISFSETQYF. For the CDR3, the DNA is TGTGCCAACAGCTACCTTATTCCCATTTCTTTCTCTGAGACCCAGTACTTC.

This clonotype was picked up many times. This chain connects TRBV6-6 to TRBJ2-7; tentatively, D is TRBD2 (6 bases). The CDR3 loop spans 15 amino acids. The V end lost 5 bases, the J end lost 6 bases, and 20 bases lay between the germline ends. Germline V gene data show CDR1 as MNHNY and CDR2 as SVGAGI (reference sequence). CDR3 nucleotides: TGTGCCAGCAGTCACAAATTAGCGGATCTTTCCGAGCAGTACTTC. Translation: CASSHKLADLSEQYF.

As regards this clonotype: Possible read error: a much larger clone is one base away. The rearrangement links TRBV9 to TRBJ2-7, with TRBD1 as a possible D gene (6 bases). Per germline, CDR1 SGDLS and CDR2 YYNGEE. This CDR3 is built from 14 residues. Trimming stripped 3 bases from V and 2 bases from J, with 12 bases between. CDR3 amino acids: CASSASDSTYEQYF. The DNA of the CDR3 is TGTGCCAGCAGCGCCTCGGACAGTACCTACGAGCAGTACTTC.

As to this clonotype: It may be a read error: a sequence one base away is much more abundant. V and J are TRBV12-3 or TRBV12-4 and TRBJ1-4, with TRBD1 as a possible D gene (5 bases). The CDR3 runs to 14 residues. The CDR3 region has the DNA TGTGCCAACAGTAGGGACGGACCTAATGAAAAACTGTTTTTT. Protein product: CANSRDGPNEKLFF.

Comment on this clonotype: One base away lies a much larger clone, so this may be a sequencing read error. This chain links TRBV21-1 with TRBJ2-3. TRBV21-1 is given as a pseudogene. The CDR3 runs 17 residues. CDR3 sequence: CASREPVATAMQDTQYF. Written as DNA, the CDR3 is TGTGCCAGCAGAGAACCGGTAGCTACAGCCATGCAAGATACGCAGTATTTT.

This clonotype was seen at least ten times. The CDR3 protein is CASRLFQNQPQHF. The CDR3, as DNA: TGCGCCAGCAGACTGTTCCAGAATCAGCCCCAGCATTTT. This chain uses TRBV10-2 with TRBJ1-5, with no clear D. The CDR3 runs 13 residues. Trimming removed 6 bases from V and 4 bases from J, with 10 bases in between. CDR1 and CDR2 from the germline V gene are WSHSY and SAAADI.

This clonotype was observed at least ten times. The chain uses TRBV12-3 or TRBV12-4 and TRBJ1-2; D unclear. This CDR3 comprises 17 residues. Trimming stripped 5 bases from V and 4 bases from J, with 23 bases between. The CDR3 nucleotides are TGTGCCAGCAGTACTAAACTCACAGCAGGAAAGACCTATGGCTACACCTTC. Translation: CASSTKLTAGKTYGYTF.

The chain recombines TRBV11-1 with TRBJ1-2; D unclear. Germline lookup yields CDR1 SGHAT and CDR2 FQDESV (reference sequence). This CDR3 region has 17 residues. Trimming shortened V by 2 bases and J by 4 bases, and 20 bases separated the two germline ends. The DNA for the CDR3 is TGTGCCAGCAGCTTACCATGTAAGGCTGGAAAGACCTATGGCTACACCTTC. Protein sequence: CASSLPCKAGKTYGYTF.

Note on this clonotype: This may come from a read error, since a much larger clone is one base off. V is TRBV29-1 and J is TRBJ1-2; tentative D call: TRBD1 (5 bases). The CDR3 covers 12 residues. V was cut by 2 bases and J by 7 bases, with 11 bases left in between. Germline V lookup: CDR1 SQVTM, CDR2 ANQGSEA. This chain's CDR3 is CSVERGTCGYTF. Here the CDR3 DNA reads TGCAGCGTTGAAAGGGGCACCTGTGGCTACACCTTC.

Concerning this clonotype: Given a much more abundant clone one base away, this may be a read error. This rearrangement joins TRBV28 to TRBJ2-3; D uncertain. The V and J ends lost 4 bases and 6 bases respectively, with 11 bases between them. Germline-derived CDR1 and CDR2 are MDHEN and SYDVKM. CDR3 length: 13 amino acids. The CDR3 loop is CASSSRVGDTQYF. The CDR3 bases are TGTGCCAGCAGTTCCAGAGTAGGGGATACGCAGTATTTT.

A note on this clonotype: Since a much larger clone is just one base distant, this may be a read error. The rearrangement links TRBV29-1 to TRBJ2-5; D is perhaps TRBD2 (6 bases). The CDR3 extends over 13 amino acids. Germline assignment: CDR1 SQVTM and CDR2 ANQGSEA. In nucleotides, the CDR3 is TGCAGCGCCGAGCCGACTAGTACAGAGGCCCAGTACTTC. Protein sequence: CSAEPTSTEAQYF.

Remarks on this clonotype: This may be a read error: a much more frequent sequence differs by one nucleotide. The chain is built from TRBV7-9 and TRBJ2-7, with 9 positions matching TRBD1. V lost 7 bases and J lost 6; bases outside the gene matches: 4. The CDR3 has 12 amino acids. Germline V gives CDR1 SEHNR, CDR2 FQNEAQ (reference sequence). The DNA of the CDR3 is TGTGCCAGCACCCTGACAGGGGGCGAGCAGTACTTC. It encodes CASTLTGGEQYF.

As to this clonotype: A read error may explain this, as a much larger clone is one base away. The chain is built from TRBV6-1 and TRBJ1-2; D is undetermined. V was cut by 4 bases and J by 4 bases, with 22 bases left in between. This CDR3 is 17 amino acids long. Germline V lookup: CDR1 MNHNS, CDR2 SASEGT. CDR3 in amino acids: CASSVAFSMRRTYGYTF. The CDR3 DNA sequence: TGTGCCAGCAGTGTCGCTTTCTCTATGCGAAGGACCTATGGCTACACCTTC.

This clonotype was observed at least ten times. The chain uses TRBV30 and TRBJ2-1; D not certain. Trimming removed 4 bases from V and 2 bases from J, with 18 bases in between. Germline V gene data show CDR1 as GTSNPN and CDR2 as SVGIG (reference sequence). The CDR3 totals 16 residues. The CDR3 sequence is CAWTQASATAYNEQFF. For the CDR3, the DNA is TGTGCCTGGACCCAGGCCTCAGCGACTGCCTACAATGAGCAGTTCTTC.

A word on this clonotype: The junction departs from the called germline gene at one end, perhaps through a read error. The chain carries TRBV3-1 and TRBJ1-1; D not certain. CDR1 and CDR2 from the germline V gene are LGHDT and YNNKEL (reference sequence). The CDR3 sequence is 17 residues long. The CDR3 DNA reads TGCGCCAGCAGCTTGGGTGATCCCACTTCAATTCGCACTGAAGCTTTCTTT. Protein sequence: CASSLGDPTSIRTEAFF.

Notes on this clonotype: This may stem from a read error, because a much larger clone lies one nucleotide away. The V gene is TRBV6-6, the J gene TRBJ1-2, with a weak D call TRBD1 (6 bases). The length of the CDR3 is 14 residues. The V gene's germline CDR1 is MNHNY and CDR2 SVGAGI (reference sequence). Deletions cut 9 bases from V and 1 base from J, with 15 bases between. Here the CDR3 reads CASHKDSINYGYTF. CDR3 nucleotide sequence: TGTGCCAGTCATAAGGACAGTATTAACTATGGCTACACCTTC.